This TCR beta chain was captured by sequencing in a study of early T cells in non-severe SARS-CoV-2 infection (dated by TCRdb to the early 2020s). Regarding the study in general: Bulk RNA from unsorted whole blood was used for TCR sequencing, so alpha and beta chains could not be paired.

The library was generated by 5' RACE. TCRdb records NextSeq 500 as the sequencer. In the TCR library protocol, unique molecular identifiers were attached to individual cDNA molecules to correct for PCR bias and sequencing error. Both TCR alpha and beta chains were sequenced, and tight co-correlation was observed between alpha and beta sequence abundances in each sample. Processing in the source paper ran as follows. Decombinator V4 was used to annotate the V gene, J gene and CDR3 of the TCR sequences. TCRs were defined as expanded if a significant change between any two time points was detected under a Poisson model with p below 0.0001. TCR abundances were normalised to the total number of TCRs sequenced per sample and were expressed as counts per million. MAIT TCRs were defined by TRAV1-2 paired with TRAJ12, TRAJ20 or TRAJ33, and iNKT TCRs by TRAV10 paired with TRAJ18. VDJdb, accessed 1 November 2021, was searched for CMV, EBV and SARS-CoV-2 annotated TCRs, excluding TCRs annotated for multiple antigens. The public reads were reanalyzed by TCRdb: fastp trimming at Q25, MiXCR alignment, in-frame beta chains only. CDR3 protein sequences are deduplicated, and each keeps its most common genes and DNA. TCRdb assigned the V and J calls; the authors' analysis was not used. The sample records 95,000 to 100,000 distinct CDR3 sequences, roughly an eighth of which are singletons. Of the sample, approximately 2.3% falls within the top ten clones.

A note on this clonotype: The antigen this receptor binds is unknown. No much larger clone is present one base from it, and per-base qualities are unavailable.

Study-wide conclusions, independent of this receptor: Matching against VDJdb was skewed toward anti-spike CD8 responses, likely underestimated virus-specific expansions, and missed private and CD4 specificities.

Set within a cohort of healthcare workers in London, UK, this nested case-control study involved weekly PCR testing of nasopharyngeal swabs along with blood sampling. Healthcare workers were recruited between 23 and 31 March 2020, during the week of the UK lockdown, and were followed weekly for up to about 15 weeks. At the junction V is shortened by 3 bases and J by 2 bases, with 10 bases in between. Taken from the germline V gene (reference sequence), the CDR1 and CDR2 loops are MNHEY and SMNVEV. The CDR3 runs 15 amino acids, cysteine and phenylalanine included. Only CDR3 DNA remains: 45 bases, in frame from the first base.

The V and J genes are TRBV27 and TRBJ2-2; a tentative D call is TRBD1 (5 bases match). The receptor's source is an adult who was a healthcare worker with PCR-confirmed SARS-CoV-2 infection or an uninfected control (not recorded which). Sample: whole blood. The DNA is as follows: TGTGCCAGCAGTTTCAGGGCCCTTAACACCGGGGAGCTGTTTTTT. This encodes CASSFRALNTGELFF.